This T cell receptor beta chain was sequenced in a study of metastatic and nonmetastatic thyroid tumors. About the study: Repertoires of blood and of tissue (tumor or nodule) from malignant and benign thyroid patients were compared.

The CDR3 runs 15 residues. CDR1 and CDR2 from the germline V gene are DFQATT and SNEGSKA (reference sequence). V lost 3 bases, J lost 0 bases, and 3 bases stayed unmatched. The entire patient cohort was treatment-naive prior to thyroid surgery. Study processing details: Across clinicopathological groups, CDR3 differences served as the basis for building a distant-metastasis classifier for papillary thyroid cancer. MiXCR reprocessed the PCR reads for TCRdb. The V and J calls shown here were made by TCRdb, not taken from the authors' results. Of 34,000 or so clones listed, roughly 36% are singletons. This chain joins TRBV20-1 and TRBJ2-2; 8 nucleotides align to TRBD1. The TCR originated in a female donor with papillary thyroid cancer or a benign thyroid nodule (not recorded which). Some clones in this sample may be carry-over from other donors' samples. Sequenced sample: tumor tissue. The CDR3 bases are TGCAGTGCTAGCGCACAGGGGGCGAACACCGGGGAGCTGTTTTTT. Translating gives CSASAQGANTGELFF.